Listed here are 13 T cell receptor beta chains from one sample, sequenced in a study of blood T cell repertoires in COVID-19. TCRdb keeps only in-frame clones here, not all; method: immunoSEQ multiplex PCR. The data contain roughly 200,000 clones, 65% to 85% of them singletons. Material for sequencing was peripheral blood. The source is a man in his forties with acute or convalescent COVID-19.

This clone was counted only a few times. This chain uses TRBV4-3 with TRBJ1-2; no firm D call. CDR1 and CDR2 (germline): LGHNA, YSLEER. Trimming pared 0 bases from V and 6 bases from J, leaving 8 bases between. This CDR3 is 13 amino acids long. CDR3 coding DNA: TGCGCCAGCAGCCAAGAACCGGGAGATGGCTACACCTTC. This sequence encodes CASSQEPGDGYTF.

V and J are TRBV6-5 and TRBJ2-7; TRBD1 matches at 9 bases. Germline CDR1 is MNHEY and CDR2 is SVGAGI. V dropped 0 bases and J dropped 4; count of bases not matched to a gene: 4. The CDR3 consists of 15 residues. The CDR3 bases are TGTGCCAGCAGTTACTCTCAGGACAGGGGATACGAGCAGTACTTC. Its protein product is CASSYSQDRGYEQYF.

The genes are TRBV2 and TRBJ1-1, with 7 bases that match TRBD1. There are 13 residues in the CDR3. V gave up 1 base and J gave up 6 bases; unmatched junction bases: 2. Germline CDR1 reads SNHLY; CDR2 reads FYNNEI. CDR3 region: CASSEEGAAEAFF. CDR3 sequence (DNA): TGTGCCAGCAGTGAAGAGGGGGCCGCTGAAGCTTTCTTT. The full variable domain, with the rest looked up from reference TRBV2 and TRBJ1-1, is EPEVTQTPSHQVTQMGQEVILRCVPISNHLYFYWYRQILGQKVEFLVSFYNNEISEKSEIFDDQFSVERPDGSNFTLKIRSTKLEDSAMYFCASSEEGAAEAFFGQGTRLTVV.

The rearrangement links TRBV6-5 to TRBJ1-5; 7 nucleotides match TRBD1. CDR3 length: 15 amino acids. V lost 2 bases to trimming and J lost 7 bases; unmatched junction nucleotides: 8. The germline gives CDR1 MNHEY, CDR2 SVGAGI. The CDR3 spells CASSYRRQGGQPQHF. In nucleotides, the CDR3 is TGTGCCAGCAGTTACAGAAGACAGGGTGGGCAGCCCCAGCATTTT.

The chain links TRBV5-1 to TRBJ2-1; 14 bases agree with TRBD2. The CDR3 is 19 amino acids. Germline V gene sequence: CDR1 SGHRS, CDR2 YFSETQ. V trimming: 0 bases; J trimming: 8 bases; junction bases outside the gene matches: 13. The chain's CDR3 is CASSLVGTSGSGGFHEQFF. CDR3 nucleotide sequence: TGCGCCAGCAGCTTGGTCGGGACTAGCGGGAGTGGGGGGTTCCATGAGCAGTTCTTC. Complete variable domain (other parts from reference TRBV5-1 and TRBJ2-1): KAGVTQTPRYLIKTRGQQVTLSCSPISGHRSVSWYQQTPGQGLQFLFEYFSETQRNKGNFPGRFSGRQFSNSRSEMNVSTLELGDSALYLCASSLVGTSGSGGFHEQFFGPGTRLTVL.

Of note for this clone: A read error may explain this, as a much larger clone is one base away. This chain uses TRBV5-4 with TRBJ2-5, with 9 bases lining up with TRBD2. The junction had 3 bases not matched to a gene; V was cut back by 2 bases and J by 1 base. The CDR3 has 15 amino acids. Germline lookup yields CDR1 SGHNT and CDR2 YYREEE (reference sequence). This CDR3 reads CASSLPTSGQETQYF. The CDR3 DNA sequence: TGTGCCAGCAGCTTACCGACTAGCGGCCAAGAGACCCAGTACTTC.

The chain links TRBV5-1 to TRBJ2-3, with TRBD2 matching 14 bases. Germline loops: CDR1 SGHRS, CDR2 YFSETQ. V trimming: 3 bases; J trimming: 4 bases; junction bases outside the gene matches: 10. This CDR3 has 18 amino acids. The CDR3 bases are TGCGCCAGCAGCTGGGGACTAGCGGGAGTCATGGTCGCAGATACGCAGTATTTT. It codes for CASSWGLAGVMVADTQYF. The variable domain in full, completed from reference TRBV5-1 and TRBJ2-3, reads KAGVTQTPRYLIKTRGQQVTLSCSPISGHRSVSWYQQTPGQGLQFLFEYFSETQRNKGNFPGRFSGRQFSNSRSEMNVSTLELGDSALYLCASSWGLAGVMVADTQYFGPGTRLTVL.

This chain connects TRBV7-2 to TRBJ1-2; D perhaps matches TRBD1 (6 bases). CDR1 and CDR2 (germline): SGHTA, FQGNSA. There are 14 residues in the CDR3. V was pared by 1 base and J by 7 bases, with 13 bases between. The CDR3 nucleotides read TGTGCCAGCAGCTTAGACCGGGGGGCAAGTGGCTACACCTTC. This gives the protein CASSLDRGASGYTF.

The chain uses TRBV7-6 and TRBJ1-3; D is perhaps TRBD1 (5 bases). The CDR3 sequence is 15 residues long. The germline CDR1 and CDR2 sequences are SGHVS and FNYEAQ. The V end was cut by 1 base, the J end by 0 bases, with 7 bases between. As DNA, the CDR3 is TGTGCCAGCAGCTTAGGACAGTACTCTGGAAACACCATATATTTT. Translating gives CASSLGQYSGNTIYF.

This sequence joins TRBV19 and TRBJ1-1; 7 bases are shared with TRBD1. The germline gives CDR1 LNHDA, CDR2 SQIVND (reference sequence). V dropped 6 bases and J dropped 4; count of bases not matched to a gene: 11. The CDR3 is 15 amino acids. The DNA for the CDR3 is TGTGCCAGTAGAGGTACAGGGGTGGTTTTCACTGAAGCTTTCTTT. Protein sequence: CASRGTGVVFTEAFF.

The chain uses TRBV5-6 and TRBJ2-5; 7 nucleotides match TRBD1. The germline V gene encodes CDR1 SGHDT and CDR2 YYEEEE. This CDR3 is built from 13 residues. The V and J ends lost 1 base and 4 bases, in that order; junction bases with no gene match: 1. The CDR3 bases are TGTGCCAGCAGCTTGTACAGGGGAGAGACCCAGTACTTC. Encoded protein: CASSLYRGETQYF.

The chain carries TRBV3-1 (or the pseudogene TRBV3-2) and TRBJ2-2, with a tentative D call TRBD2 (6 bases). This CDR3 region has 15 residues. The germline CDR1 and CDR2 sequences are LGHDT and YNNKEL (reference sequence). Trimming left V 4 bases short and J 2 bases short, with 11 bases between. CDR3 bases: TGTGCCAGCAGCCGTGGACTACCTAACACCGGGGAGCTGTTTTTT. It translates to CASSRGLPNTGELFF.

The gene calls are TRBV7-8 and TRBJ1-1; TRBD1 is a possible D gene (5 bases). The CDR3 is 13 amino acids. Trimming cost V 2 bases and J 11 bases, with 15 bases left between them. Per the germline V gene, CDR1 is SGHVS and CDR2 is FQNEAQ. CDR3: CASSLSVSRGAFF. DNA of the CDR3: TGTGCCAGCAGCTTATCTGTGAGCCGGGGGGCTTTCTTT.